What follows are 18 T cell receptor beta chains derived from one specimen sequenced in a study of CD8 T cells in ankylosing spondylitis. In TCRdb, the 5' RACE reads were re-called with MiXCR into one record per CDR3 protein. The sample holds around 90,000 distinct CDR3 sequences, about 27% seen once. Sequences were obtained from blood, either unsorted or a sorted T cell fraction (not recorded which). The receptors shown here come from a male donor with ankylosing spondylitis or in good health (not recorded which).

The chain is built from TRBV7-2 and TRBJ2-1; D not resolved. Germline assignment: CDR1 SGHTA and CDR2 FQGNSA. This CDR3 is built from 13 residues. The V and J ends lost 6 bases and 8 bases respectively, with 14 bases between them. The CDR3: CASRSTLDHEQFF. The CDR3 DNA reads TGTGCCAGCAGGTCTACACTGGACCATGAGCAGTTCTTC.

The V call is TRBV3-1, the J call TRBJ1-1; D is undetermined. This CDR3 has 13 residues. Germline-derived CDR1 and CDR2 are LGHDT and YNNKEL (reference sequence). Trimming stripped 1 base from V and 5 bases from J, with 8 bases between. CDR3 amino acids: CASSQVRATEAFF. The DNA of the CDR3 is TGTGCCAGCAGCCAAGTGCGGGCGACTGAAGCTTTCTTT. The full variable domain, completed using reference TRBV3-1 and TRBJ1-1, is DTAVSQTPKYLVTQMGNDKSIKCEQNLGHDTMYWYKQDSKKFLKIMFSYNNKELIINETVPNRFSPKSPDKAHLNLHINSLELGDSAVYFCASSQVRATEAFFGQGTRLTVV.

This clonotype was recorded at least ten times. The chain combines TRBV5-1 with TRBJ2-5; D uncertain. V lost 0 bases and J 4 bases, leaving 4 bases between the germline ends. The CDR3 length is 12 residues. Germline CDR1 is SGHRS and CDR2 is YFSETQ. The CDR3 coding sequence is TGCGCCAGCAGCTTGGCCAGAGAGACCCAGTACTTC. This gives the protein CASSLARETQYF.

The rearrangement joins TRBV14 to TRBJ1-2; 10 positions match TRBD1. Germline values: CDR1 SGHDN, CDR2 FVKESK. The CDR3 totals 14 residues. V trimming: 4 bases; J trimming: 5 bases; junction bases outside the gene matches: 4. The CDR3 DNA reads as TGTGCCAGCAGCCGTAGACAGGGGGCGTATGGCTACACCTTC. This encodes CASSRRQGAYGYTF.

J is TRBJ2-2 and V is TRBV12-3 or TRBV12-4; D perhaps matches TRBD1 (5 bases). The CDR3 runs 14 residues. V was pared by 7 bases and J by 1 base, with 10 bases between. The CDR3 protein is CASTPTVNTGELFF. CDR3 coding DNA: TGTGCCAGCACTCCGACAGTGAACACCGGGGAGCTGTTTTTT.

In this sample, this clonotype turned up a few times. The V and J genes are TRBV5-1 and TRBJ1-1, with D possibly matching TRBD1 (5 bases). CDR1 is SGHRS and CDR2 is YFSETQ in the germline V gene. Trimming pared 1 base from V and 3 bases from J, leaving 13 bases between. CDR3 length: 15 residues. The CDR3 DNA sequence: TGCGCCAGCAGCTTGTCCTCCCGGGGCGACACTGAAGCTTTCTTT. This gives the protein CASSLSSRGDTEAFF. Together with reference TRBV5-1 and TRBJ1-1, the CDR3 gives the full variable domain: KAGVTQTPRYLIKTRGQQVTLSCSPISGHRSVSWYQQTPGQGLQFLFEYFSETQRNKGNFPGRFSGRQFSNSRSEMNVSTLELGDSALYLCASSLSSRGDTEAFFGQGTRLTVV.

This clonotype has more than one count but fewer than ten. The chain couples TRBV20-1 to TRBJ2-1; D ambiguous. The CDR3 consists of 15 residues. Between the trimmed V and J ends, which lost 4 bases and 0 bases, there was a span of 13 bases. Germline V lookup: CDR1 DFQATT, CDR2 SNEGSKA (reference sequence). CDR3 nucleotides: TGCAGTGCTACAATCAGCCAAAGCTCCTACAATGAGCAGTTCTTC. Translated, it gives CSATISQSSYNEQFF.

This clonotype has only a few counts. This rearrangement joins TRBV29-1 to TRBJ1-2, with 7 bases fitting TRBD1. The germline V gene encodes CDR1 SQVTM and CDR2 ANQGSEA. With 4 bases clipped from V and 8 bases from J, the junction kept 7 bases outside the gene matches. CDR3 length equals 12 residues. The CDR3 spells CSVVEGAGGYTF. The CDR3 DNA is TGCAGCGTTGTCGAGGGGGCAGGGGGCTACACCTTC.

This clonotype was counted only a few times. The rearrangement links TRBV3-1 to TRBJ1-5; the D is unclear. Trimming left V 0 bases short and J 4 bases short, with 4 bases between. The CDR3 is made up of 13 amino acids. Germline lookup yields CDR1 LGHDT and CDR2 YNNKEL (reference sequence). CDR3 amino acids: CASSQDLNQPQHF. As DNA, the CDR3 is TGTGCCAGCAGCCAAGATCTGAATCAGCCCCAGCATTTT.

This clonotype was observed a handful of times. The V gene is TRBV11-1, the J gene TRBJ1-2; D unresolved. Germline-derived CDR1 and CDR2 are SGHAT and FQDESV (reference sequence). CDR3 length: 14 residues. Trimming shortened V by 5 bases and J by 4 bases, and 14 bases separated the two germline ends. CDR3 coding DNA: TGTGCCAGCAGCCGAGGGCGGGCGGCCTATGGCTACACCTTC. This translates into CASSRGRAAYGYTF.

This clonotype was counted a few times. The chain uses TRBV9 and TRBJ1-1, with unresolved D. CDR1 and CDR2 (germline): SGDLS, YYNGEE. The CDR3 loop spans 14 amino acids. With 4 bases removed from V and 4 bases from J, the gap between germline ends came to 14 bases. The CDR3, as DNA: TGTGCCAGCAGCCCACTTACCCAAAGCACTGAAGCTTTCTTT. Protein: CASSPLTQSTEAFF.

The rearrangement joins TRBV5-1 to TRBJ2-7; D is tentatively TRBD1 or TRBD2 (7 bases each). The CDR3 spans 15 residues. V dropped 4 bases and J dropped 3 bases, with 17 bases sitting between them. Looked up from germline, CDR1 is SGHRS and CDR2 is YFSETQ. This CDR3 reads CASSIEQGGDYEQYF. DNA of the CDR3: TGCGCCAGCAGCATCGAGCAGGGGGGGGACTACGAGCAGTACTTC.

This clonotype was counted at least ten times. The chain links TRBV7-9 to TRBJ2-1; a possible D gene is TRBD2 (6 bases). V shed 7 bases and J shed 0 bases, with 19 bases lying between them. The CDR3 sequence is 17 residues long. Germline-derived CDR1 and CDR2 are SEHNR and FQNEAQ (reference sequence). CDR3 nucleotides: TGTGCCAGCATCCAAGGCGGGGCGGGAAGCTCCTACAATGAGCAGTTCTTC. Residues: CASIQGGAGSSYNEQFF.

This chain connects TRBV4-1 to TRBJ2-7, with D possibly being TRBD1 (5 bases). The CDR3 is 15 residues long. Trimming took 4 bases from V and 1 from J, leaving 14 bases between them. The V gene's germline CDR1 is MGHRA and CDR2 YSYEKL. DNA for the CDR3: TGCGCCAGCAGCCCCCGGGCTGGGGCGTCCTACGAGCAGTACTTC. It is translated as CASSPRAGASYEQYF.

The chain combines TRBV28 with TRBJ2-1; D not resolved. Between the trimmed V and J ends, which lost 5 bases and 7 bases, there was a span of 15 bases. The CDR3 is made up of 14 amino acids. Germline loops: CDR1 MDHEN, CDR2 SYDVKM. The CDR3 here is CASSLSHSPNEQFF. The CDR3, as DNA: TGTGCCAGCAGTCTGTCACATTCGCCGAATGAGCAGTTCTTC. Filled out from reference TRBV28 and TRBJ2-1, the complete variable domain reads DVKVTQSSRYLVKRTGEKVFLECVQDMDHENMFWYRQDPGLGLRLIYFSYDVKMKEKGDIPEGYSVSREKKERFSLILESASTNQTSMYLCASSLSHSPNEQFFGPGTRLTVL.

This clonotype appeared a few times. V and J are TRBV10-3 and TRBJ2-3, with 9 nucleotides matching TRBD1. Germline V lookup: CDR1 ENHRY, CDR2 SYGVKD. This CDR3 contains 14 residues. The J segment lost 6 bases and the V segment lost 6 bases, leaving 7 bases of the junction unmatched. The CDR3 sequence is CAIRHTGGLDTQYF. The CDR3 coding sequence is TGTGCCATCAGGCATACAGGGGGCTTGGATACGCAGTATTTT.

The table lists this clonotype with a few counts. DNA for the CDR3: TGTGCCAGCAGCGTAGTAGCGGATAGCACAGATACGCAGTATTTT. This gives the protein CASSVVADSTDTQYF. The rearrangement joins TRBV9 to TRBJ2-3, with D possibly matching TRBD2 (6 bases). The CDR3 length is 15 residues. Germline loops: CDR1 SGDLS, CDR2 YYNGEE. V dropped 0 bases and J dropped 0 bases, with 8 bases sitting between them. The variable domain in full, with the rest retrieved from reference TRBV9 and TRBJ2-3, is DSGVTQTPKHLITATGQRVTLRCSPRSGDLSVYWYQQSLDQGLQFLIQYYNGEERAKGNILERFSAQQFPDLHSELNLSSLELGDSALYFCASSVVADSTDTQYFGPGTRLTVL.

The rearrangement links TRBV29-1 to TRBJ2-2, with 9 bases identical to TRBD2. The germline CDR1 and CDR2 sequences are SQVTM and ANQGSEA. V lost 5 bases to trimming and J lost 5 bases; unmatched junction nucleotides: 3. CDR3 length: 13 residues. In DNA form, the CDR3 reads TGCAGCGTTAAGACTAGCGGTACCGGGGAGCTGTTTTTT. Translated: CSVKTSGTGELFF.